This T cell receptor (beta chain) was obtained from a study of OX40 agonist ivuxolimab in advanced cancers. The method was immunoSEQ multiplex PCR; TCRdb's version includes in-frame clones alone and lacks a portion of them. The table shows tens of thousands of clones, with over 75% occurring only once. Germline V gene lookup returns CDR1 SGHRS and CDR2 YFSETQ. V was pared by 6 bases and J by 8 bases, with 17 bases between. This CDR3 region has 13 residues. The sequence derives from an adult with an advanced solid tumor such as melanoma, head and neck, liver or kidney cancer. The sample in question was CD4+ or CD8+ T cells sorted from blood, obtained in a trial of the OX40 agonist ivuxolimab. The chain carries TRBV5-1 and TRBJ1-1; D not resolved. CDR3 loop: CASTSPSGIEAFF. The DNA for the CDR3 is TGCGCCAGCACCTCCCCCTCTGGAATCGAAGCTTTCTTT.